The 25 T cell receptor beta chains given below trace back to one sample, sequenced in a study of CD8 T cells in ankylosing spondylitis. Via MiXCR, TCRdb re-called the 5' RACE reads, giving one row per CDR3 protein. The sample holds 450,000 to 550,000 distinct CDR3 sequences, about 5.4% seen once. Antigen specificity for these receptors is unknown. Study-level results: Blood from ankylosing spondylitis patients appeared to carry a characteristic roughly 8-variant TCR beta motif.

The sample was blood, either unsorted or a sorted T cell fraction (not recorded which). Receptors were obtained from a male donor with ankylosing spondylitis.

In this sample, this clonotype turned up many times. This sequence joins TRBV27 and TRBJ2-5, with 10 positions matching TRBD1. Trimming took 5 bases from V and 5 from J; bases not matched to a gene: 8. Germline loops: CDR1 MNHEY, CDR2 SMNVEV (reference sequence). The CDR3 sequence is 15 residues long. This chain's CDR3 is CASSHRDRGVETQYF. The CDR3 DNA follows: TGTGCCAGCAGTCACCGGGACAGGGGCGTGGAGACCCAGTACTTC.

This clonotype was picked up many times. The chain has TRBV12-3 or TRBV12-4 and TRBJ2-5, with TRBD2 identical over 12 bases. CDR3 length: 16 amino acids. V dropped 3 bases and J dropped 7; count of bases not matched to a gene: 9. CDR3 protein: CASSLASGRARVTQYF. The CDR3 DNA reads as TGTGCCAGCAGTTTGGCTAGCGGGAGGGCCAGGGTGACCCAGTACTTC.

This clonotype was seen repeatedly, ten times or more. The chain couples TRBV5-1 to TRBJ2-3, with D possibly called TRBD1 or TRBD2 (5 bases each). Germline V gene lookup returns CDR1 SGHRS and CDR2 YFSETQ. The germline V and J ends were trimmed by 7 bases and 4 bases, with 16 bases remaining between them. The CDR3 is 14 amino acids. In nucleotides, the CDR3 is TGCGCCAGCTCCCCTAGCAGGGCTGCAGATACGCAGTATTTT. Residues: CASSPSRAADTQYF.

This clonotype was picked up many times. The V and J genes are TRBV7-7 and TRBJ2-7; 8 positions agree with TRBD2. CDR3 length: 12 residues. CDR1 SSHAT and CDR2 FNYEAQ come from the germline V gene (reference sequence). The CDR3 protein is CASGELAGEQYF. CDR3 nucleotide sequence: TGTGCTAGCGGGGAACTAGCAGGCGAGCAGTACTTC.

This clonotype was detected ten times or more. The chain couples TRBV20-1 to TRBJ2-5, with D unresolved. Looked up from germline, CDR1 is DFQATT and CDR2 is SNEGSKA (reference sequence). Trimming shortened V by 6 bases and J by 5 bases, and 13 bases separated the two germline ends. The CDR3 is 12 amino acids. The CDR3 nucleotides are TGCAGTGCGGTGAGGAGTTACGAGACCCAGTACTTC. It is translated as CSAVRSYETQYF.

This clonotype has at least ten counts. CDR3 loop: CASSQDVYTGNTIYF. CDR3 in DNA: TGCGCCAGCAGCCAAGATGTCTATACTGGAAACACCATATATTTT. This chain links TRBV4-3 with TRBJ1-3; unclear D gene. The ends were cut back, 0 bases at V and 2 bases at J, with 8 bases in the middle. This CDR3 is 15 amino acids long. CDR1 and CDR2 (germline): LGHNA, YSLEER.

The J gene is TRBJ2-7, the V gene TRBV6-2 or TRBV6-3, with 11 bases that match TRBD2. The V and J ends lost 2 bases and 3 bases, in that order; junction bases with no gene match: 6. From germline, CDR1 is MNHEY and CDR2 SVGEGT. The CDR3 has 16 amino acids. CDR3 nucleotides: TGTGCCAGCAGTTACATGGGGACTAGCGGATTCTACGAGCAGTACTTC. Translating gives CASSYMGTSGFYEQYF.

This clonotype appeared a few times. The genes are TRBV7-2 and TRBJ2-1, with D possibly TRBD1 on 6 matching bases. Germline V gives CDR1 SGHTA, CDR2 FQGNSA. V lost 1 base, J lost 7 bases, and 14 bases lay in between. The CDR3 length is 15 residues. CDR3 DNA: TGTGCCAGCAGCTTAGGACAGGTCTTCAGGAATGAGCAGTTCTTC. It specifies CASSLGQVFRNEQFF.

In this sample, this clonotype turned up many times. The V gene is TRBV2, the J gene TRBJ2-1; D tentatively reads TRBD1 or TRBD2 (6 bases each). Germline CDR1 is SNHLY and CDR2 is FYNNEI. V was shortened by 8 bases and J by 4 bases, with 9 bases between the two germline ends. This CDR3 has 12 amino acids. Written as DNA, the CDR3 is TGTGCCAGCGGGGGGCCGTACAATGAGCAGTTCTTC. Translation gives CASGGPYNEQFF.

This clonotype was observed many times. CDR3 loop: CASRRTGGENYGYTF. The DNA of the CDR3 is TGTGCCAGCAGAAGGACAGGGGGCGAAAACTATGGCTACACCTTC. This chain uses TRBV11-2 with TRBJ1-2; 11 bases agree with TRBD1. The CDR3 length is 15 residues. J lost 2 bases, V lost 6 bases, and 5 bases had no gene match. Germline V CDR1 and CDR2: SGHAT, FQNNGV.

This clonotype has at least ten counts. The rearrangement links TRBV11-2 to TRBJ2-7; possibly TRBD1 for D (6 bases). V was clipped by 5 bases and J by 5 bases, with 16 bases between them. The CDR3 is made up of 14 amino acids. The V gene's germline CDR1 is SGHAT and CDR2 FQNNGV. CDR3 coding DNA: TGTGCCAGCAGCCCAGGGGCATTGACAAACGAGCAGTACTTC. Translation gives CASSPGALTNEQYF. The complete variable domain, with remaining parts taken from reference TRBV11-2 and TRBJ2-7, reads EAGVAQSPRYKIIEKRQSVAFWCNPISGHATLYWYQQILGQGPKLLIQFQNNGVVDDSQLPKDRFSAERLKGVDSTLKIQPAKLEDSAVYLCASSPGALTNEQYFGPGTRLTVT.

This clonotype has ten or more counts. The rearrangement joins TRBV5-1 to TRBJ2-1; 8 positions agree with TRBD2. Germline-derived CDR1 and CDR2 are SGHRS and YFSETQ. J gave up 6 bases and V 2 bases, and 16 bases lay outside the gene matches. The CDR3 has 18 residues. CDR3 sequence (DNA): TGCGCCAGCAGCTTCCGGGATCGGCCGGCGGGGGGATCCAATGAGCAGTTCTTC. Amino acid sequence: CASSFRDRPAGGSNEQFF.

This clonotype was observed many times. This chain's CDR3 is CSADSAQSGTIYF. In nucleotides, the CDR3 is TGCAGCGCAGACAGCGCCCAGTCGGGCACCATATATTTT. V and J are TRBV29-1 and TRBJ1-3; D may be TRBD1 (5 bases). Germline V lookup: CDR1 SQVTM, CDR2 ANQGSEA. V was cut by 7 bases and J by 9 bases, with 19 bases left in between. The CDR3 runs to 13 residues.

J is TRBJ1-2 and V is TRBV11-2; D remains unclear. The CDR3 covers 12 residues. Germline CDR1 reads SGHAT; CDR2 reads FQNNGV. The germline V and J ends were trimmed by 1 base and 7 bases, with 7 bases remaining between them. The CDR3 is CASSLAPGGYTF. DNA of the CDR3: TGTGCCAGCAGCTTAGCCCCGGGTGGCTACACCTTC. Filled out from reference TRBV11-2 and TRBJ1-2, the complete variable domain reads EAGVAQSPRYKIIEKRQSVAFWCNPISGHATLYWYQQILGQGPKLLIQFQNNGVVDDSQLPKDRFSAERLKGVDSTLKIQPAKLEDSAVYLCASSLAPGGYTFGSGTRLTVV.

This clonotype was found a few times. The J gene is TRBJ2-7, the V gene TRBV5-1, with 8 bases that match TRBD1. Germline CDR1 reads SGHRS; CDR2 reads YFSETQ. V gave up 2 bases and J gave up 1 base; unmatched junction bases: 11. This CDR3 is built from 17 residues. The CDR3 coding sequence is TGCGCCAGCAGCTTCCCCAACCCGGGACAGGCGTCCTACGAGCAGTACTTC. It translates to CASSFPNPGQASYEQYF.

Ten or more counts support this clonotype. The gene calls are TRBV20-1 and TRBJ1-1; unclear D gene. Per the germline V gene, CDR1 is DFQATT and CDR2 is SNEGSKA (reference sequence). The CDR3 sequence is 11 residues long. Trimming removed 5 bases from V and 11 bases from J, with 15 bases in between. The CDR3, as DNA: TGCAGTGCTGCTGTGAGGCGCCGCGCTTTCTTT. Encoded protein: CSAAVRRRAFF.

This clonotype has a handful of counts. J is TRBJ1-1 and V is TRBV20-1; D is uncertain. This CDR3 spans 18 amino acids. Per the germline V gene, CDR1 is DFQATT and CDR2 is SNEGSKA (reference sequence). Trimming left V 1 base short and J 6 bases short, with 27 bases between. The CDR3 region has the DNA TGCAGTGCTAGAGGGCCCGGGATTCCGGGAATTGACAAGGCTGAAGCTTTCTTT. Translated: CSARGPGIPGIDKAEAFF.

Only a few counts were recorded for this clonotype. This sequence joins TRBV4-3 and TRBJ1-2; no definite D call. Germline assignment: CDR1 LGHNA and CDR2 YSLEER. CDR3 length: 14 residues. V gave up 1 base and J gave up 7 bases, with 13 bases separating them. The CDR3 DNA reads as TGCGCCAGCAGCCAAGTTCGGGCAGATGGTGGCTACACCTTC. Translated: CASSQVRADGGYTF.

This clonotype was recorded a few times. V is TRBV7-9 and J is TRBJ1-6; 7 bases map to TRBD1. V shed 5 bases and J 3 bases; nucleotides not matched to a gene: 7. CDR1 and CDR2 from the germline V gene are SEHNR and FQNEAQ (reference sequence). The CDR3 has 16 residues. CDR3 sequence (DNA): TGTGCCAGCAGCGCCGGGACAGCTCTCTATAATTCACCCCTCCACTTT. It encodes CASSAGTALYNSPLHF.

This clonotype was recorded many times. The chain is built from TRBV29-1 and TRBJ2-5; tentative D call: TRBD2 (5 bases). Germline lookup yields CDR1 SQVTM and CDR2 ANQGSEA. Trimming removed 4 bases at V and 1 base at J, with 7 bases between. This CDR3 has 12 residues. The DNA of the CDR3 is TGCAGCGTTGTGCGGGCCCAAGAGACCCAGTACTTC. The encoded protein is CSVVRAQETQYF.

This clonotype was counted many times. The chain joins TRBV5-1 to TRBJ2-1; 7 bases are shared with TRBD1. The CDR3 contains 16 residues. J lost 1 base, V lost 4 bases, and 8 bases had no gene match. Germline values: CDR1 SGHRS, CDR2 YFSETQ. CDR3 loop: CASSVLTGESYNEQFF. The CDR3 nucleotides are TGCGCCAGCAGCGTACTCACAGGGGAGTCCTACAATGAGCAGTTCTTC.

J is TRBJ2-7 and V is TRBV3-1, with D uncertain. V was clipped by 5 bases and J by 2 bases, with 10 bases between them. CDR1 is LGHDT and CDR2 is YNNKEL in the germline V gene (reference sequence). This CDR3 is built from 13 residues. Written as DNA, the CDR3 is TGTGCCAGCAGCTTACAAGTTGCCTACGAGCAGTACTTC. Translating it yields CASSLQVAYEQYF.

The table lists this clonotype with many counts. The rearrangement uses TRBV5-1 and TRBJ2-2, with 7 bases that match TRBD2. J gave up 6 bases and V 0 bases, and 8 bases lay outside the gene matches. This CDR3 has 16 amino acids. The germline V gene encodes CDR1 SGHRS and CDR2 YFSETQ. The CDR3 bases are TGCGCCAGCAGCTTGGGGACTAGAACTGCGGCCGGGGAGCTGTTTTTT. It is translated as CASSLGTRTAAGELFF.

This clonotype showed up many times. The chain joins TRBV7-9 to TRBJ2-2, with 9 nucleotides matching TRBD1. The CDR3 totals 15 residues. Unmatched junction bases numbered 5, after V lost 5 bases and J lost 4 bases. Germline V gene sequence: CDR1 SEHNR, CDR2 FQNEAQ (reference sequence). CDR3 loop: CASSRTGVSTGELFF. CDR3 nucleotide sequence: TGTGCCAGCAGCCGGACAGGGGTGTCCACCGGGGAGCTGTTTTTT.

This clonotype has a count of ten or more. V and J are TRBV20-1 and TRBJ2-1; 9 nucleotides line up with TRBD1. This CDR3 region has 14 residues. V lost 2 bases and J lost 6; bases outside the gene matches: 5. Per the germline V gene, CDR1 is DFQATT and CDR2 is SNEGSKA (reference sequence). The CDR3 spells CSARYRDRVNEQFF. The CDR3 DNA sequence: TGCAGTGCTAGATACCGGGACAGGGTCAATGAGCAGTTCTTC.